This TCR beta chain was documented in a study of T cells in Graves' hyperthyroidism and ophthalmopathy. The CDR3 has 12 residues. Trimming took off 7 bases at V and 12 bases at J, with 18 bases between the two ends. Germline V gene data show CDR1 as ENHRY and CDR2 as SYGVKD. Researchers amplified the TCR beta CDR3 regions from RNA transcripts. HTBI primers were the set used in a first-round RT-PCR of the TCR CDR3. In TCRdb, the multiplex PCR reads were re-called with MiXCR into one record per CDR3 protein. The top ten clones hold about 8.9% of a sample with hundreds of thousands of distinct CDR3 sequences, 38% of them seen once. In this sample, this clonotype turned up once.

The sequencing sample was made of blood. This TCR was recovered from a man aged 18 to 30 with Graves' hyperthyroidism. The V call is TRBV10-3, the J call TRBJ1-2; D not resolved. CDR3 DNA: TGTGCCATCAAGGACTCGAGCTCTGGAAACACCTTC. Protein product: CAIKDSSSGNTF.